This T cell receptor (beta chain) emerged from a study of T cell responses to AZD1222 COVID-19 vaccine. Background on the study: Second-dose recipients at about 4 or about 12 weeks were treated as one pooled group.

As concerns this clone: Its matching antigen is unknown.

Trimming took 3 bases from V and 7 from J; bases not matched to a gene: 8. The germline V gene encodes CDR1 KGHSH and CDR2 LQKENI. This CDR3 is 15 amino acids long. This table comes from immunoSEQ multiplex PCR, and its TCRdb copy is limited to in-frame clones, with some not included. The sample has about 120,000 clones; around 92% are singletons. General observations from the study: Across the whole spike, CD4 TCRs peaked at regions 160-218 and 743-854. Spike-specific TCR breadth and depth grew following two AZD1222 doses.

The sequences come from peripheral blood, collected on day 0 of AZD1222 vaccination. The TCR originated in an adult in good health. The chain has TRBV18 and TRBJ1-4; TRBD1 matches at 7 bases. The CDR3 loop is CASSPNRDSGEKLFF. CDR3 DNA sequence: TGTGCCAGCTCACCTAACCGGGACAGTGGTGAAAAACTGTTTTTT.